What follows is one TCR beta chain and its context. The antigen remains undetermined. Assay: immunoSEQ multiplex PCR; the TCRdb copy retains only in-frame clones and omits some. The table lists 90,000 to 150,000 clones, 80% to 90% of them singletons. The data are from a study of T cell responses to AZD1222 COVID-19 vaccine. Trimming removed 3 bases from V and 4 bases from J; junction bases left unmatched: 6. The length of the CDR3 is 15 residues. Germline lookup yields CDR1 SGHRS and CDR2 YFSETQ. Findings and limits, study-wide: Spike-specific TCR breadth and depth went up after people got two AZD1222 doses.

The starting material was peripheral blood, obtained on day 0 of AZD1222 vaccination. The chain joins TRBV5-1 to TRBJ1-2; TRBD1 agrees at 10 bases. This TCR was recovered from an adult in good health. CDR3 nucleotides: TGCGCCAGCAGCTCTGAGACAGGGGGCGTCTATGGCTACACCTTC. It yields the protein CASSSETGGVYGYTF.